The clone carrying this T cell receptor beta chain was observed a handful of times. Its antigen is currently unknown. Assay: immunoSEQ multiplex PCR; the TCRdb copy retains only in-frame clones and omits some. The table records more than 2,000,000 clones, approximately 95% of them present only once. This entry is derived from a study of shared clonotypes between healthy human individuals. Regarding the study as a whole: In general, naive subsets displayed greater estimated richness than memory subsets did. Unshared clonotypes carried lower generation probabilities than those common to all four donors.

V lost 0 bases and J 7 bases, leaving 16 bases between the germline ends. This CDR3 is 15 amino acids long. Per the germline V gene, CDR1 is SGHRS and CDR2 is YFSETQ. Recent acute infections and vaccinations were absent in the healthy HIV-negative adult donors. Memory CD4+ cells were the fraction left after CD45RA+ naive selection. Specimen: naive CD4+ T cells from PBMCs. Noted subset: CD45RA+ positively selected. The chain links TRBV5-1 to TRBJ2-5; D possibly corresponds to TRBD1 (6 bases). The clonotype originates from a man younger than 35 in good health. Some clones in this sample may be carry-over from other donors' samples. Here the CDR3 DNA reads TGCGCCAGCAGCTTGGAAAGAGGGGGAGAGGGGACCCAGTACTTC. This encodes CASSLERGGEGTQYF.